This T cell receptor beta chain is drawn from a study of T cell changes during pregnancy in multiple sclerosis. CDR1 is MRHNA and CDR2 is SNTAGT in the germline V gene. V lost 6 bases to trimming and J lost 10 bases, with 18 bases between them. The CDR3 spans 13 residues. Using immunoSEQ multiplex PCR, the repertoire was profiled, and TCRdb retains in-frame clones only, with some absent. The sample shows 35,000 to 50,000 clones, almost 90% of them seen only once. This clone appeared a few times. The clonotype was recovered from a female donor in good health, enrolled as a control in a pregnancy study. The sequencing used peripheral blood, collected in the second trimester of pregnancy. This chain uses TRBV6-4 with TRBJ1-1; D is perhaps TRBD1 (6 bases). DNA of the CDR3: TGTGCCAGCAGCCCGGACCAACAGGGACGAGCTTTCTTT. This translates into CASSPDQQGRAFF.